One and the same sample provided the 9 T cell receptor beta chains below, sequenced in a study of shared clonotypes between healthy human individuals. Produced via immunoSEQ multiplex PCR; TCRdb's table is partial and in-frame only. Of around 600,000 clones in the sample, 85% to 95% are singletons; the top ten hold over 0.1%. CD45RO-negative cells were positively selected for CCR7, leaving out terminally differentiated effector memory CD45RA+ cells. Sequenced input: naive CD8+ T cells sorted from blood. The source of these receptors is a woman aged 30 to 39 in good health.

The chain employs TRBV15 and TRBJ2-7, with D maybe TRBD1 (6 bases). Trimming left V 2 bases short and J 1 base short, with 9 bases between. CDR3 size: 14 residues. The germline gives CDR1 LNHNV, CDR2 YYDKDF (reference sequence). This CDR3 reads CATSRQGPSYEQYF. The CDR3 DNA sequence: TGTGCCACCAGCAGACAGGGGCCTTCCTACGAGCAGTACTTC.

This clone was recorded only once. The chain recombines TRBV5-5 with TRBJ2-5; no clear D. Germline CDR1 is SGHKS and CDR2 is YYEKEE (reference sequence). CDR3 length equals 12 residues. V dropped 5 bases and J dropped 5 bases, with 10 bases sitting between them. As DNA, the CDR3 is TGTGCCAGCAGGGTCGCTTGGGAGACCCAGTACTTC. Translating gives CASRVAWETQYF.

The chain carries TRBV6-1 and TRBJ2-3; possible D gene TRBD2, 6 bases. This CDR3 is built from 15 residues. The V gene's germline CDR1 is MNHNS and CDR2 SASEGT. V lost 7 bases and J 1 base, leaving 15 bases between the germline ends. The CDR3 DNA reads as TGTGCCAGCAATAGAAACTGGGGGGGCACAGATACGCAGTATTTT. Its protein is CASNRNWGGTDTQYF.

This clone came up once. This chain connects TRBV6-1 to TRBJ1-1, with a tentative D call TRBD1 (6 bases). The V gene's germline CDR1 is MNHNS and CDR2 SASEGT. Trimming stripped 1 base from V and 8 bases from J, with 11 bases between. The CDR3 is made up of 13 amino acids. CDR3 DNA: TGTGCCAGCAGTGAAGGAACCGACAGGGAAGCTTTCTTT. As protein: CASSEGTDREAFF.

The chain employs TRBV5-8 and TRBJ1-1, with TRBD1 matching 8 bases. The V gene's germline CDR1 is SGHTS and CDR2 YDEGEE. The CDR3 runs 14 residues. J was trimmed by 1 base and V by 1 base; bases with no gene match: 0. For the CDR3, the DNA is TGTGCCAGCAGCTTGCAGGGGGCGAACACTGAAGCTTTCTTT. Translating it yields CASSLQGANTEAFF.

The chain links TRBV6-1 to TRBJ1-1, with TRBD1 matching over 7 bases. After removal of 2 bases from V and 6 bases from J, the junction contained 6 bases not matched to a gene. Germline-derived CDR1 and CDR2 are MNHNS and SASEGT. The CDR3 runs 14 residues. CDR3 in amino acids: CASSELAGGAEAFF. The CDR3 DNA reads TGTGCCAGCAGTGAATTGGCAGGGGGTGCTGAAGCTTTCTTT.

The chain carries TRBV7-9 and TRBJ2-7; the D is unclear. Per the germline V gene, CDR1 is SEHNR and CDR2 is FQNEAQ (reference sequence). Deletions cut 7 bases from V and 2 bases from J, with 12 bases between. This CDR3 has 13 amino acids. CDR3 residues: CASTNEEPYEQYF. The CDR3 nucleotides are TGTGCCAGCACCAACGAGGAACCCTACGAGCAGTACTTC.

V is TRBV6-1 and J is TRBJ1-1, with a tentative D call TRBD1 (6 bases). Germline values: CDR1 MNHNS, CDR2 SASEGT. Trimming removed 6 bases at V and 11 bases at J, with 25 bases between. The CDR3 covers 15 residues. The CDR3 here is CASRKRDTDRRLAFF. The DNA of the CDR3 is TGTGCCAGCAGAAAGAGGGACACCGACCGCCGCTTGGCTTTCTTT.

This clone is a singleton in its sample. The chain couples TRBV6-1 to TRBJ2-7; D is possibly TRBD1 (5 bases). Between the trimmed V and J ends, which lost 0 bases and 3 bases, there was a span of 9 bases. Germline CDR1 and CDR2: MNHNS and SASEGT. The CDR3 is made up of 14 amino acids. In nucleotides, the CDR3 is TGTGCCAGCAGTGAAGCGGGCAGGGACTACGAGCAGTACTTC. Protein product: CASSEAGRDYEQYF.